This T cell receptor (beta chain) was profiled in a study of cytomegalovirus exposure and HLA in healthy donors. Study-level results: Among CMV-associated TCR beta chains, most appeared HLA-restricted in a later analysis. In a later analysis, TCR beta V- and J-gene trimming was associated with a missense DCLRE1C variant.

On this clone itself: The antigen is unknown.

Though probably carrying unrecorded immune exposures, donors were nominally healthy at sampling. Primers for the PCR totalled 60 Vbeta and 13 Jbeta. The protocol was immunoSEQ multiplex PCR, while the TCRdb copy is restricted to in-frame clones and leaves out a portion. The sample contains about 180,000 clones, around 76% of which appear only once. V lost 5 bases, J lost 4 bases, and 15 bases lay in between. This CDR3 has 15 residues. CDR1 and CDR2 from the germline V gene are SGHVS and FQNEAQ. The J gene is TRBJ1-5, the V gene TRBV7-8; weak D call: TRBD1 (5 bases). The origin of this receptor is a man aged 35 to 55 in good health and CMV-seronegative. The sequenced material came from PBMCs. CDR3 sequence reads: CASSNPGGGNQPQHF. The CDR3 nucleotides read TGTGCCAGCAGCAACCCCGGGGGGGGTAATCAGCCCCAGCATTTT. Together with reference TRBV7-8 and TRBJ1-5, the CDR3 gives the full variable domain: GAGVSQSPRYKVAKRGQDVALRCDPISGHVSLFWYQQALGQGPEFLTYFQNEAQLDKSGLPSDRFFAERPEGSVSTLKIQRTQQEDSAVYLCASSNPGGGNQPQHFGDGTRLSIL.